The 25 T cell receptor beta chains listed next were all sequenced from one sample in a study of cytomegalovirus exposure and HLA in healthy donors. It was with 60 Vbeta and 13 Jbeta primers that the PCR ran. The assay was immunoSEQ multiplex PCR, and TCRdb's table has in-frame clones only and misses some. The specimen's table records roughly 120,000 clones. The specimen sequenced was PBMCs. Source of these receptors: a man aged 18 to 35 in good health and CMV-seronegative.

V is TRBV18 and J is TRBJ1-2, with a tentative D call TRBD1 (5 bases). The CDR3 length is 15 residues. Germline CDR1 and CDR2: KGHSH and LQKENI. The V end lost 6 bases, the J end lost 0 bases, and 14 bases lay between the germline ends. DNA for the CDR3: TGTGCCAGCTCTCTCTTCGGAGGGGCTAACTATGGCTACACCTTC. It yields the protein CASSLFGGANYGYTF.

V usage is TRBV19 and J usage is TRBJ1-3; 8 positions agree with TRBD1. The CDR3 is made up of 16 amino acids. V lost 5 bases and J lost 1; bases outside the gene matches: 7. Germline V gene lookup returns CDR1 LNHDA and CDR2 SQIVND (reference sequence). CDR3 coding DNA: TGTGCCAGTAGTGCGACAGGGGTCCCTTCTGGAAACACCATATATTTT. Protein: CASSATGVPSGNTIYF.

CDR3 sequence: CASGLTSGGVTDTQYF. The DNA of the CDR3 is TGTGCTAGTGGTTTGACTAGCGGGGGGGTCACAGATACGCAGTATTTT. The V gene is TRBV12-5, the J gene TRBJ2-3; the match to TRBD2 covers 13 bases. V dropped 2 bases and J dropped 2; count of bases not matched to a gene: 1. Per the germline V gene, CDR1 is LGHNT and CDR2 is FRNRAP. CDR3 length: 16 residues.

This chain connects TRBV5-4 to TRBJ2-2; possible D gene TRBD2, 6 bases. There are 15 residues in the CDR3. V was cut by 4 bases and J by 3 bases, with 13 bases left in between. Per germline, CDR1 SGHNT and CDR2 YYREEE (reference sequence). The CDR3 DNA is TGTGCCAGCAGCCCCGACCCGGGGGACACCGGGGAGCTGTTTTTT. Translated: CASSPDPGDTGELFF.

The chain uses TRBV6-1 and TRBJ1-2; no reliable D call. CDR1 MNHNS and CDR2 SASEGT come from the germline V gene. V was trimmed by 3 bases and J by 4 bases, leaving 6 bases between them. The CDR3 has 12 amino acids. Here the CDR3 DNA reads TGTGCCAGCAGTGATTCTCTCTATGGCTACACCTTC. Its protein product is CASSDSLYGYTF.

The chain uses TRBV6-5 and TRBJ2-7, with D perhaps TRBD2 (7 bases). This CDR3 region has 14 residues. Germline V gives CDR1 MNHEY, CDR2 SVGAGI. The V end was cut by 5 bases, the J end by 7 bases, with 18 bases between. The CDR3 nucleotides read TGTGCCAGCAGTCCCGGGGGGCCCGCGGAAGAGCAGTACTTC. It specifies CASSPGGPAEEQYF.

V and J are TRBV5-1 and TRBJ1-1, with D possibly TRBD1 on 6 matching bases. V lost 3 bases and J lost 6, with 9 bases in between. The CDR3 runs 12 residues. From germline, CDR1 is SGHRS and CDR2 YFSETQ. The CDR3 coding sequence is TGCGCCAGCAGCTCTACAGGGTCTGAAGCTTTCTTT. This translates into CASSSTGSEAFF. The variable domain in full, completed from reference TRBV5-1 and TRBJ1-1, reads KAGVTQTPRYLIKTRGQQVTLSCSPISGHRSVSWYQQTPGQGLQFLFEYFSETQRNKGNFPGRFSGRQFSNSRSEMNVSTLELGDSALYLCASSSTGSEAFFGQGTRLTVV.

This chain joins TRBV7-8 and TRBJ1-1; 7 bases line up with TRBD1. V was pared by 4 bases and J by 0 bases, with 2 bases of the junction left unmatched. The germline V gene has CDR1 SGHVS and CDR2 FQNEAQ. The CDR3 length is 14 residues. CDR3 coding DNA: TGTGCCAGCAGCTGGGGACAGCTGAACACTGAAGCTTTCTTT. Amino acids: CASSWGQLNTEAFF. The full variable domain, completed using reference TRBV7-8 and TRBJ1-1, is GAGVSQSPRYKVAKRGQDVALRCDPISGHVSLFWYQQALGQGPEFLTYFQNEAQLDKSGLPSDRFFAERPEGSVSTLKIQRTQQEDSAVYLCASSWGQLNTEAFFGQGTRLTVV.

The chain links TRBV29-1 to TRBJ2-5; 7 bases are shared with TRBD1. Germline CDR1 SQVTM, CDR2 ANQGSEA. The ends lost 6 bases at V and 1 base at J; junction bases unmatched: 8. This CDR3 has 14 amino acids. The CDR3 DNA reads TGCAGCGTGGCAGGGACAGCCCTCCAAGAGACCCAGTACTTC. Protein: CSVAGTALQETQYF.

The chain employs TRBV28 and TRBJ2-7, with D perhaps TRBD1 (6 bases). The CDR3 length is 14 residues. The V end was cut by 4 bases, the J end by 0 bases, with 10 bases between. Germline-derived CDR1 and CDR2 are MDHEN and SYDVKM. In nucleotides, the CDR3 is TGTGCCAGCAGTTCCGGGACACCCTCCTACGAGCAGTACTTC. Translating gives CASSSGTPSYEQYF. Full variable domain (rest looked up from reference TRBV28 and TRBJ2-7): DVKVTQSSRYLVKRTGEKVFLECVQDMDHENMFWYRQDPGLGLRLIYFSYDVKMKEKGDIPEGYSVSREKKERFSLILESASTNQTSMYLCASSSGTPSYEQYFGPGTRLTVT.

The chain couples TRBV19 to TRBJ2-1; tentative D call: TRBD1 (6 bases). This CDR3 is built from 15 residues. Trimming took off 4 bases at V and 9 bases at J, with 19 bases between the two ends. Germline CDR1 is LNHDA and CDR2 is SQIVND (reference sequence). The CDR3 protein is CASSTLTGRLGEQFF. The CDR3 nucleotides are TGTGCCAGTAGTACCCTTACAGGGCGGCTCGGTGAGCAGTTCTTC.

V gene TRBV27 combines with J gene TRBJ1-1; D might be TRBD1 (5 bases). Looked up from germline, CDR1 is MNHEY and CDR2 is SMNVEV (reference sequence). Deletions cut 3 bases from V and 7 bases from J, with 15 bases between. The CDR3 has 14 amino acids. CDR3 sequence: CASSFGRRTGEAFF. The CDR3 DNA reads as TGTGCCAGCAGTTTCGGCAGACGAACAGGTGAAGCTTTCTTT.

V usage is TRBV19 and J usage is TRBJ2-1, with TRBD2 identical over 11 bases. With V trimmed by 6 bases and J by 6 bases, 7 bases remained unmatched. This CDR3 region has 15 residues. Germline lookup yields CDR1 LNHDA and CDR2 SQIVND (reference sequence). In DNA, the CDR3 is TGTGCCAGTAGCGAACTAGCGGGAGTTAGCAATGAGCAGTTCTTC. Its protein product is CASSELAGVSNEQFF.

V usage is TRBV7-9 and J usage is TRBJ1-5; 7 nucleotides agree with TRBD1. V was clipped by 1 base and J by 0 bases; unmatched bases: 12. The CDR3 spans 19 residues. From germline, CDR1 is SEHNR and CDR2 FQNEAQ (reference sequence). For the CDR3, the DNA is TGTGCCAGCAGCTTAGTCATAAGGGGGCTGTCTCATAGCAATCAGCCCCAGCATTTT. Protein: CASSLVIRGLSHSNQPQHF.

The gene calls are TRBV28 and TRBJ2-6, with 7 bases identical to TRBD1. Losses at the gene ends were 1 base for V and 2 bases for J; bases not matched to a gene: 2. The CDR3 has 16 residues. CDR1 and CDR2 from the germline V gene are MDHEN and SYDVKM. The CDR3 spells CASSLYDRAGANVLTF. CDR3 coding DNA: TGTGCCAGCAGTTTATACGACAGGGCTGGGGCCAACGTCCTGACTTTC.

The genes are TRBV6-8 and TRBJ1-2; D ambiguous. Between the trimmed V and J ends, which lost 4 bases and 7 bases, there was a span of 10 bases. This CDR3 has 12 residues. Germline values: CDR1 MNHGY, CDR2 SAAAGT. DNA of the CDR3: TGTGCCAGCAGTTTCCTCTCGGGTGGCTACACCTTC. Translation: CASSFLSGGYTF.

Written as DNA, the CDR3 is TGTGCCAGCATCAGCGGACAGTTTAATCAGCCCCAGCATTTT. Its translation: CASISGQFNQPQHF. The J gene is TRBJ1-5, the V gene TRBV21-1; no DNA check was done on the table's D call, TRBD1. TRBV21-1 is a pseudogene segment. The CDR3 sequence is 14 residues long.

The chain employs TRBV27 and TRBJ2-7; 10 bases fit TRBD1. This CDR3 is built from 14 residues. V dropped 11 bases and J dropped 6; count of bases not matched to a gene: 13. Per the germline V gene, CDR1 is MNHEY and CDR2 is SMNVEV (reference sequence). The CDR3 DNA sequence: TGTGCCGTAGGGGGACAGGGGATATCCGGCGAGCAGTACTTC. Its protein product is CAVGGQGISGEQYF.

This chain joins TRBV30 and TRBJ1-1; 7 positions match TRBD1. CDR3 length: 11 residues. Trimming took 6 bases from V and 8 from J; bases not matched to a gene: 6. Germline V CDR1 and CDR2: GTSNPN, SVGIG (reference sequence). This CDR3 is CACTGVIEAFF. CDR3 DNA: TGTGCCTGCACAGGGGTAATCGAAGCTTTCTTT.

Details on this clone: This same CDR3 is encoded by further DNA sequences in the sample. The chain is built from TRBV5-1 and TRBJ1-2; TRBD1 aligns across 10 bases. The CDR3 totals 15 residues. The V and J ends lost 4 bases and 3 bases, in that order; junction bases with no gene match: 6. Germline V gene data show CDR1 as SGHRS and CDR2 as YFSETQ. The CDR3 nucleotides are TGCGCCAGCAGCCCCGGGACAGGGGTGGACTATGGCTACACCTTC. Amino acid sequence: CASSPGTGVDYGYTF.

The rearrangement links TRBV9 to TRBJ1-2; 8 bases fit TRBD1. The CDR3 spans 13 residues. Germline lookup yields CDR1 SGDLS and CDR2 YYNGEE. V gave up 5 bases and J gave up 6 bases; unmatched junction bases: 6. This chain's CDR3 is CASRRTGGNGYTF. CDR3 DNA: TGTGCCAGCAGAAGAACAGGGGGTAATGGCTACACCTTC.

Notes on this clone: The junction differs from germline at one of its ends, possibly a read error. This chain connects TRBV30 to TRBJ2-4, with 8 bases that match TRBD1. In germline, CDR1 is GTSNPN, CDR2 SVGIG (reference sequence). The CDR3 extends over 12 amino acids. As DNA, the CDR3 is TGTGCCTGGAGTCCAGGAACAGGGGGAAGGGACTTC. Protein product: CAWSPGTGGRDF. Using reference TRBV30 and TRBJ2-4 for the parts outside the CDR3, the full variable domain is SQTIHQWPATLVQPVGSPLSLECTVEGTSNPNLYWYRQAAGRGLQLLFYSVGIGQISSEVPQNLSASRPQDRQFILSSKKLLLSDSGFYLCAWSPGTGGRDFGAGTRLSVL.

The rearrangement uses TRBV27 and TRBJ2-2; 8 bases match TRBD1. V shed 6 bases and J 3 bases; nucleotides not matched to a gene: 6. Germline V gene lookup returns CDR1 MNHEY and CDR2 SMNVEV (reference sequence). CDR3 length equals 15 residues. The CDR3 DNA follows: TGTGCCAGCAGACCTGGACAGGGATACACCGGGGAGCTGTTTTTT. Protein: CASRPGQGYTGELFF.

The V call is TRBV19, the J call TRBJ1-5; 8 bases are a match to TRBD1. V shed 6 bases and J 0 bases; nucleotides not matched to a gene: 4. The CDR3 is 15 residues long. CDR1 is LNHDA, CDR2 SQIVND, per germline (reference sequence). The CDR3, as DNA: TGTGCCAGTAGGAGGACAGGGCTTAGCAATCAGCCCCAGCATTTT. Protein sequence: CASRRTGLSNQPQHF.

The genes are TRBV7-2 and TRBJ2-7; 8 bases agree with TRBD2. In germline, CDR1 is SGHTA, CDR2 FQGNSA. V shed 6 bases and J 1 base; nucleotides not matched to a gene: 5. CDR3 length: 14 residues. CDR3 residues: CASRRSGVSYEQYF. The CDR3 DNA follows: TGTGCCAGCAGACGTAGCGGGGTTTCCTACGAGCAGTACTTC.